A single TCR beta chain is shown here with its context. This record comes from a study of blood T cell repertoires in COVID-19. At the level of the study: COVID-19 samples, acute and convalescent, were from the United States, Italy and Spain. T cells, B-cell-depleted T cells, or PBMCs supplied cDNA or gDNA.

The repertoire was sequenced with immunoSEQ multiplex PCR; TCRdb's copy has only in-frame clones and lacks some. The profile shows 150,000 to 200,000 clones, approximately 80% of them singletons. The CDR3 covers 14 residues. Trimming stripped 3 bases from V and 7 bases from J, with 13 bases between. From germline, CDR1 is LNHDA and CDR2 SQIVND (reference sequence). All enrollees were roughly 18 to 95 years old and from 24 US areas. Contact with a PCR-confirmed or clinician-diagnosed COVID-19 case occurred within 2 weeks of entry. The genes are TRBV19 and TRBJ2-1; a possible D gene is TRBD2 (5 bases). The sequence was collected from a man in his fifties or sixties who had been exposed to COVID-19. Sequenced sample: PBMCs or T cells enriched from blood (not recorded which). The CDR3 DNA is TGTGCCAGTAGTATCCGGGATTTACGGAATGAGCAGTTCTTC. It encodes CASSIRDLRNEQFF. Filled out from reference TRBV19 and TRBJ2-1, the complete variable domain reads DGGITQSPKYLFRKEGQNVTLSCEQNLNHDAMYWYRQDPGQGLRLIYYSQIVNDFQKGDIAEGYSVSREKKESFPLTVTSAQKNPTAFYLCASSIRDLRNEQFFGPGTRLTVL.